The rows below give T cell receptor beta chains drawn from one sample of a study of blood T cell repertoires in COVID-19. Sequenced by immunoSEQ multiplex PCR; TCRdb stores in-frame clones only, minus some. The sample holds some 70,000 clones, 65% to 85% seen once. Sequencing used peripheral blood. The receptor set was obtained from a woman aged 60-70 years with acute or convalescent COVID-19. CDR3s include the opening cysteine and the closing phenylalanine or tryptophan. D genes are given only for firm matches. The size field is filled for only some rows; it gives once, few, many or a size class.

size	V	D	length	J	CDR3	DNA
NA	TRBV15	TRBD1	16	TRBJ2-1	CATSKKTGLLYNEQFF	TGTGCCACCAGCAAAAAGACAGGGCTCCTCTACAATGAGCAGTTCTTC
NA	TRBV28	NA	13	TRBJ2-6	CASTNWGANVLTF	TGTGCCAGCACCAACTGGGGGGCCAACGTCCTGACTTTC
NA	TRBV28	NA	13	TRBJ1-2	CASSLNVGGVVAF	TGTGCCAGCAGTTTGAATGTCGGGGGGGTGGTCGCCTTC
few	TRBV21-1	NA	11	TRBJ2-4	CASSKVRQGNF	TGTGCCAGCAGCAAAGTTCGACAGGGAAACTTC
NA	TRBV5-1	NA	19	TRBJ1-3	CASSLTGELNSRSGNTIYF	TGCGCCAGCAGCTTGACCGGGGAATTGAACTCGCGCTCTGGAAACACCATATATTTT
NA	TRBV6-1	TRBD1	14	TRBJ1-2	CASSEGGQGIGYTF	TGTGCCAGCAGTGAAGGGGGACAGGGGATCGGCTACACCTTC
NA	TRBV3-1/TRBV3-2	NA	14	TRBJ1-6	CASSQVRNNSPLHF	TGTGCCAGCAGCCAAGTGAGGAATAATTCACCCCTCCACTTT
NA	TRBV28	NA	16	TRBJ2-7	CASNAQSLPIRYEQYF	TGTGCCAGCAATGCACAGAGTCTACCTATACGCTACGAGCAGTACTTC
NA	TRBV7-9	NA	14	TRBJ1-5	CASSLDQGSSPQHF	TGTGCCAGCAGCTTAGATCAGGGAAGCAGCCCCCAGCATTTT
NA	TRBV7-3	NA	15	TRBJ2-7	CASSLYGSGSYEQYF	TGTGCCAGCAGCTTATATGGTAGCGGCTCCTACGAGCAGTACTTC
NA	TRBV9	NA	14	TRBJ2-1	CASSPTGHNNEQFF	TGTGCCAGCAGCCCGACAGGACACAACAATGAGCAGTTCTTC
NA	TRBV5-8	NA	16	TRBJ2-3	CASSLLGGGRSDTQYF	TGTGCCAGCAGCTTGCTCGGAGGGGGCCGGTCAGATACGCAGTATTTT
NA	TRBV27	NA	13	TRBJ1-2	CASSLSGGYGYTF	TGTGCCAGCAGTTTATCCGGCGGGTATGGCTACACCTTC
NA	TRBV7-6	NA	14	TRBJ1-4	CASSLATDSEKLFF	TGTGCCAGCAGCTTAGCCACGGACTCTGAAAAACTGTTTTTT
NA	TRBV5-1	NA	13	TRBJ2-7	CASNRGGSSEQYF	TGCGCCAGCAACAGGGGGGGTTCCTCCGAGCAGTACTTC
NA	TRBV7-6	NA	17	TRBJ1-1	CASSSRASTRQNTEAFF	TGTGCCAGCAGCTCACGGGCCTCTACTAGGCAGAACACTGAAGCTTTCTTT
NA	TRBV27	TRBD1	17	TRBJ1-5	CASIPDREVDSNQPQHF	TGTGCCAGCATTCCAGACAGGGAAGTTGACAGCAATCAGCCCCAGCATTTT
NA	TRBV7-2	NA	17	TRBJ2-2	CASSPFILTGNTGELFF	TGTGCCAGCAGCCCATTCATACTTACAGGGAACACCGGGGAGCTGTTTTTT
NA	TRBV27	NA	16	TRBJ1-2	CASREQGQLANYGYTF	TGTGCCAGCAGGGAACAGGGCCAACTAGCTAACTATGGCTACACCTTC
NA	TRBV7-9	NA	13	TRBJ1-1	CASSRTGNTEAFF	TGTGCCAGCAGCCGCACGGGGAACACTGAAGCTTTCTTT
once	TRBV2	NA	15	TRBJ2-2	CASSENSLNTGELFF	TGTGCCAGCAGTGAGAATAGTTTAAACACCGGGGAGCTGTTTTTT
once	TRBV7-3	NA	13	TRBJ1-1	CASSRNRDTEAFF	TGTGCCAGCAGCCGAAACAGGGACACTGAAGCTTTCTTT
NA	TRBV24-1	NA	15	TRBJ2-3	CATSDPGQYTDTQYF	TGTGCCACCAGTGATCCTGGACAGTACACAGATACGCAGTATTTT
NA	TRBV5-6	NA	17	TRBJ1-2	CASSLEGYGAANYGYTF	TGTGCCAGCAGCTTGGAAGGTTATGGGGCAGCTAACTATGGCTACACCTTC
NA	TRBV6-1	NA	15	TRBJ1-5	CASSEQGTSNQPQHF	TGTGCCAGCAGTGAGCAGGGGACTAGCAATCAGCCCCAGCATTTT
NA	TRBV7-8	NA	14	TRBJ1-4	CASSIRDFNEKLFF	TGTGCCAGCAGCATCCGGGACTTTAATGAAAAACTGTTTTTT
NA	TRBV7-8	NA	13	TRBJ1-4	CASSLRDLGKLFF	TGTGCCAGCAGCTTACGGGATCTCGGAAAACTGTTTTTT
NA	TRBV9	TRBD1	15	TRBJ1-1	CASSGSEGAWTEAFF	TGTGCCAGCAGCGGATCGGAGGGGGCTTGGACTGAAGCTTTCTTT
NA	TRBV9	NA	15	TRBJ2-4	CASSVAGASADIQYF	TGTGCCAGCAGCGTAGCGGGAGCTAGCGCTGACATTCAGTACTTC
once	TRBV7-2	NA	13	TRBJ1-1	CASSLGMAMAAFF	TGTGCCAGCAGCTTAGGAATGGCCATGGCAGCTTTCTTT
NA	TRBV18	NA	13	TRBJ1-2	CASSPGQHYGYTF	TGTGCCAGCTCACCAGGACAGCACTATGGCTACACCTTC
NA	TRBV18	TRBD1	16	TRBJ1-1	CASSPQLQGMNTEAFF	TGTGCCAGCTCACCCCAATTACAGGGGATGAACACTGAAGCTTTCTTT
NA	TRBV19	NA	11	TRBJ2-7	CASLGAGEQYF	TGTGCCAGTCTGGGAGCAGGCGAGCAGTACTTC
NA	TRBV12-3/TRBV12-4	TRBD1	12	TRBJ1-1	CASRQSRGLAFF	TGTGCCAGCAGACAATCCAGGGGGTTAGCTTTCTTT
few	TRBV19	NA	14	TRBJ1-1	CASRETWAGAEAFF	TGTGCCAGCCGCGAAACCTGGGCGGGAGCTGAAGCTTTCTTT
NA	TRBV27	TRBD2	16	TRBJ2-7	CASSSSRGSVSYEQYF	TGTGCCAGCAGTTCCAGTCGCGGGAGCGTCTCCTACGAGCAGTACTTC
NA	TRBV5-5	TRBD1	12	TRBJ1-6	CASSKRQGPLHF	TGTGCCAGCAGCAAGAGACAGGGGCCCCTCCACTTT
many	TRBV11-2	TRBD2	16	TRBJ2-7	CASSKTGGRGLREQYF	TGTGCCAGCAGTAAGACAGGCGGGAGGGGGTTGCGCGAGCAGTACTTC
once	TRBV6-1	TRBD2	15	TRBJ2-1	CASSLAGTSYNEQFF	TGTGCCAGCAGTTTAGCGGGCACCTCCTACAATGAGCAGTTCTTC
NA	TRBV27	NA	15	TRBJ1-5	CASSLYSLSNQPQHF	TGTGCCAGCAGTTTATATTCCCTCAGCAATCAGCCCCAGCATTTT
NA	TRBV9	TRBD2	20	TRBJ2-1	CASSVGVAGGPLYSYNEQFF	TGTGCCAGCAGCGTAGGAGTAGCGGGGGGCCCCCTATACTCCTACAATGAGCAGTTCTTC
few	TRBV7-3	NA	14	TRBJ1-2	CASSGQLVNYGYTF	TGTGCCAGCAGCGGGCAGCTCGTTAACTATGGCTACACCTTC
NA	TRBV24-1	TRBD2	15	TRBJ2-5	CATSDSLAVQETQYF	TGTGCCACCAGTGATTCCCTAGCGGTCCAAGAGACCCAGTACTTC
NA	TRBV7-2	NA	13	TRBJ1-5	CASSSDSIQPQHF	TGTGCCAGCAGCTCAGACAGTATTCAGCCCCAGCATTTT
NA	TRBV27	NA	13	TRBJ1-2	CASSIAVNYGYTF	TGTGCCAGCAGCATCGCGGTTAACTATGGCTACACCTTC